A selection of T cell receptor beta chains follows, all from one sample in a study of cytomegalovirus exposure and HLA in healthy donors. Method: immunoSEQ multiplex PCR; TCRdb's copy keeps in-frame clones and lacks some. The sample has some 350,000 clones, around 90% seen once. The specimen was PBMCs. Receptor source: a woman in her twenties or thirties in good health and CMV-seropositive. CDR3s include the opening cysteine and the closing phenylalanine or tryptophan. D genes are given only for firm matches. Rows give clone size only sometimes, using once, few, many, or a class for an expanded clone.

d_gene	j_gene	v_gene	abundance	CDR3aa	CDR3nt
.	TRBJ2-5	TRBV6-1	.	CASYQETQYF	TGTGCCAGTTACCAAGAGACCCAGTACTTC
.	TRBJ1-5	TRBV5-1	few	CASSAWQGRSNQPQHF	TGCGCCAGCAGCGCCTGGCAGGGGCGTAGCAATCAGCCCCAGCATTTT
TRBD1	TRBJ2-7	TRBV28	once	CASSPRTGRYEQYF	TGTGCCAGCAGTCCAAGGACAGGGAGATACGAGCAGTACTTC
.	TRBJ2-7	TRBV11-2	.	CASSLGVASIYEQYF	TGTGCCAGCAGCCTAGGGGTGGCTAGTATCTACGAGCAGTACTTC
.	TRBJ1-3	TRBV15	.	CATSRDVSSGNTIYF	TGTGCCACCAGCAGAGATGTGAGCTCTGGAAACACCATATATTTT
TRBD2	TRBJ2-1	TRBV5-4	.	CASSSGTSGEHYNEQFF	TGTGCCAGCAGCTCAGGGACTAGCGGGGAACACTACAATGAGCAGTTCTTC
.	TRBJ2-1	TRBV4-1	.	CASSQELRNNEQFF	TGCGCCAGCAGCCAAGAATTACGGAATAATGAGCAGTTCTTC
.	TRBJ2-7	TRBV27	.	CASSLTGRATYEQYF	TGTGCCAGCAGCCTCACAGGGCGTGCCACCTACGAGCAGTACTTC
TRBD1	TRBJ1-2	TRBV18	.	CASSADRGRSNYGYTF	TGTGCCAGCTCAGCGGACAGGGGGCGGTCTAACTATGGCTACACCTTC
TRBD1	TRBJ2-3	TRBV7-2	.	CASSGQGARVDSQYF	TGTGCCAGCAGCGGACAGGGGGCGCGTGTGGATTCGCAGTATTTT
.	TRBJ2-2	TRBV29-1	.	CSAATGKGLTGELFF	TGCAGCGCCGCCACAGGGAAAGGACTGACCGGGGAGCTGTTTTTT
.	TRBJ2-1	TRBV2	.	CASSEALYYNEQFF	TGTGCCAGCAGTGAAGCGCTTTACTACAATGAGCAGTTCTTC
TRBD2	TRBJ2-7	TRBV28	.	CASSRLAGYEQYF	TGTGCCAGCAGTAGACTAGCGGGCTACGAGCAGTACTTC
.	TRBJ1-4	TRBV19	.	CASMFGEKLFF	TGTGCCAGTATGTTCGGTGAAAAACTGTTTTTT
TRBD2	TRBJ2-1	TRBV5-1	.	CASSTSGTSYNEQFF	TGCGCCAGCAGCACCTCCGGGACTAGTTACAATGAGCAGTTCTTC
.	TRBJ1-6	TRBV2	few	CASTSRAGRWSLHF	TGTGCCAGCACCTCGAGGGCAGGCCGTTGGTCCCTCCACTTT
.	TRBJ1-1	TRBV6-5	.	CASSYTQGNTEAFF	TGTGCCAGCAGTTACACCCAGGGGAACACTGAAGCTTTCTTT
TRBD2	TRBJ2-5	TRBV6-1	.	CASSQDKAGTRKTQYF	TGTGCCAGCAGTCAAGATAAAGCGGGGACGAGGAAGACCCAGTACTTC
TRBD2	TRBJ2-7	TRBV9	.	CASSVAMSGGAYEQYF	TGTGCCAGCAGCGTAGCCATGAGCGGGGGGGCCTACGAGCAGTACTTC
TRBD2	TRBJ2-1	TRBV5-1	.	CASSPGTSGRSGNEQFF	TGCGCCAGCAGCCCCGGGACTAGCGGGAGAAGCGGTAATGAGCAGTTCTTC
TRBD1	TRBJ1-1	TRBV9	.	CASSAPGQTSATEAFF	TGTGCCAGCAGCGCTCCGGGACAGACCTCCGCCACTGAAGCTTTCTTT
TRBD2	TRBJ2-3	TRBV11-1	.	CAVQRLAGRTDTQYF	TGTGCCGTCCAGAGGCTAGCGGGACGGACAGATACGCAGTATTTT
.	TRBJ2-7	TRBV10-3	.	CAISPVGYEQYF	TGTGCCATCAGTCCGGTGGGGTACGAGCAGTACTTC
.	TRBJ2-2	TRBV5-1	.	CASSLVVSGELFF	TGCGCCAGCAGCTTGGTAGTATCCGGGGAGCTGTTTTTT
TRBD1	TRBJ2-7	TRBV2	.	CASTDGTVAYEQYF	TGTGCCAGCACCGACGGGACAGTCGCCTACGAGCAGTACTTC
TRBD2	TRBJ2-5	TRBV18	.	CASSPLAVQETQYF	TGTGCCAGCTCACCGCTAGCGGTCCAAGAGACCCAGTACTTC
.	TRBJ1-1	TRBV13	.	CASSFGRANTEAFF	TGTGCCAGCAGCTTTGGCAGGGCAAACACTGAAGCTTTCTTT
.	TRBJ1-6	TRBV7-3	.	CASSLGQAGNSPLHF	TGTGCCAGCAGCTTAGGGCAGGCCGGGAATTCACCCCTCCACTTT
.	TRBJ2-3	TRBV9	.	CASSAPVQSTDTQYF	TGTGCCAGCAGCGCCCCAGTCCAGAGCACAGATACGCAGTATTTT
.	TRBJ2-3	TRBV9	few	CASSNTDTQYF	TGTGCCAGCAGTAACACAGATACGCAGTATTTT
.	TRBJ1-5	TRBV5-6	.	CASSLGSQPQHF	TGTGCCAGCAGCTTGGGTAGCCAGCCCCAGCATTTT
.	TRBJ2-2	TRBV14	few	CASSQAPLAGELFF	TGTGCCAGCAGCCAAGCCCCGCTAGCCGGGGAGCTGTTTTTT
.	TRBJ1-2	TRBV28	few	CASSYPMTSRGYTF	TGTGCCAGCAGTTACCCGATGACCAGCCGGGGCTACACCTTC
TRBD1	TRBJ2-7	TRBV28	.	CASGPGTGSYEQYF	TGTGCCAGCGGGCCCGGGACAGGGAGCTACGAGCAGTACTTC
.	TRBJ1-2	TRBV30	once	CAWSYLKGFGGYTF	TGTGCCTGGAGTTACCTTAAGGGTTTCGGGGGCTACACCTTC
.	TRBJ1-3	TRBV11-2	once	CASSPSVRLGNSGNTIYF	TGTGCCAGCAGCCCTAGCGTGCGACTAGGGAACTCTGGAAACACCATATATTTT
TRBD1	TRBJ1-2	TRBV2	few	CASSFRDRGYNNYGYTF	TGTGCCAGCAGTTTCCGGGACAGGGGGTACAATAACTATGGCTACACCTTC
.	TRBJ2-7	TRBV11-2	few	CASSLAGEQYF	TGTGCCAGCAGCTTAGCGGGCGAGCAGTACTTC
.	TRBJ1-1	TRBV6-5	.	CASSYSAPNTEAFF	TGTGCCAGCAGTTACTCAGCCCCGAACACTGAAGCTTTCTTT
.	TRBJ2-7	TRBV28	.	CASTTVYEQYF	TGTGCCAGCACCACCGTCTACGAGCAGTACTTC
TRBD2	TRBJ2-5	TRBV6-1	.	CASSELAGGQETQYF	TGTGCCAGCAGTGAATTAGCGGGGGGCCAAGAGACCCAGTACTTC
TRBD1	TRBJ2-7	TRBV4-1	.	CASSQEGQNSYEQYF	TGCGCCAGCAGCCAAGAGGGACAGAACTCCTACGAGCAGTACTTC
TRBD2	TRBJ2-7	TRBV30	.	CAWSVSSGSSYEQYF	TGTGCCTGGAGTGTAAGTAGCGGGAGCTCCTACGAGCAGTACTTC
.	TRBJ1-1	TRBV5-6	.	CASTLGGSEAFF	TGTGCCAGCACCTTAGGGGGATCTGAAGCTTTCTTT
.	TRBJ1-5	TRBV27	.	CASTGNPNNQPQHF	TGTGCCAGCACCGGGAATCCGAACAATCAGCCCCAGCATTTT